Listed below are T cell receptor beta chains from one sample, sequenced in a study of cytomegalovirus exposure and HLA in healthy donors. Data came from immunoSEQ multiplex PCR; TCRdb stores just in-frame clones and leaves some out. The repertoire table contains 68,000 or so clones. The sample consisted of PBMCs. These receptors all come from a boy between 10 and 17 years old in good health and CMV-seronegative. Both conserved end residues are part of each CDR3. Fields, in order: J gene, V gene, CDR3 protein.

TRBJ2-2 TRBV11-2 CASSLQGNTGELFF
TRBJ1-1 TRBV19 CASSMGAQNTEAFF
TRBJ2-7 TRBV4-1 CASSPADRASEQYF
TRBJ2-2 TRBV19 CASSFGTEAGELFF
TRBJ2-7 TRBV6-5 CASSYSGSYEQYF
TRBJ1-4 TRBV9 CASSVAGGEREKLFF
TRBJ1-4 TRBV6-4 CASSPHRDREPLGTNEKLFF
TRBJ2-1 TRBV6-5 CASSYETTYNEQFF
TRBJ2-7 TRBV27 CASSPPDRVYEQYF
TRBJ2-2 TRBV9 CASSVVGDTGELFF
TRBJ2-7 TRBV13 CASSLGSVYEQYF
TRBJ1-2 TRBV6-5 CASSSTRQDNYGYTF
TRBJ1-4 TRBV6-1 CASSGQGLWYATNEKLFF
TRBJ1-2 TRBV6-5 CASRGTRIHYGYTF
TRBJ2-2 TRBV18 CASSLQGGTGELFF
TRBJ1-2 TRBV19 CASSRKGTGDHHGYTF
TRBJ1-2 TRBV7-2 CASSLGTGFYGYTF
TRBJ2-1 TRBV27 CASRGTSLRNEQFF
TRBJ1-1 TRBV7-6 CASSLVQGANTEAFF
TRBJ1-2 TRBV6-5 CASSYLTGDPYGYTF
TRBJ1-5 TRBV19 CASSPLGQIHSNQPQHF
TRBJ1-1 TRBV30 CAWSVRPGGSTEAFF
TRBJ1-2 TRBV5-1 CASFGSYGYTF
TRBJ1-2 TRBV6-5 CASSYSRQGAYGYTF
TRBJ2-2 TRBV5-1 CASSLGAGTANTGELFF
TRBJ2-7 TRBV6-6 CASSYSRSGSYEQYF
TRBJ2-5 TRBV2 CASSEGGASGQETQYF
TRBJ2-2 TRBV9 CASSVRGGGETGELFF
TRBJ2-2 TRBV7-9 CASSFAGGRFTGELFF
TRBJ1-1 TRBV18 CASSARDRGAPNTEAFF
TRBJ1-6 TRBV19 CAGRSANSPLHF
TRBJ2-7 TRBV6-5 CASSPGTGIYEQYF